These T cell receptor beta chains were read from a single sample in a study of T cell changes during pregnancy in multiple sclerosis. Some clones are missing from TCRdb's copy, which holds only in-frame ones; the method was immunoSEQ multiplex PCR. This table has about 45,000 clones, approximately 91% appearing once. Sequencing was done on a sample of PBMCs (not recorded whether the cells were cultured). Receptor source: a female donor with multiple sclerosis, enrolled in a pregnancy study. The CDR3 runs from the conserved cysteine through the conserved F or W. The D gene is left open where the match is weak. Rows may omit the clone size; those that give it use once, few, many or a size class.

TRBJ1-1 | . | TRBV9 | . | CASSVVQVTEAFF | TGTGCCAGCAGCGTAGTGCAGGTTACTGAAGCTTTCTTT
TRBJ2-1 | . | TRBV6-5 | TRBD1 | CASSPTGNEQFF | TGTGCCAGCAGCCCGACAGGGAACGAGCAGTTCTTC
TRBJ1-5 | . | TRBV6-1 | . | CASSDRVVGQPQHF | TGTGCCAGCAGTGACAGGGTAGTTGGGCAGCCCCAGCATTTT
TRBJ2-1 | . | TRBV6-4 | TRBD2 | CASSDSGTSGYNEQFF | TGTGCCAGCAGTGACTCCGGGACTAGCGGTTACAATGAGCAGTTCTTC
TRBJ1-2 | few | TRBV18 | . | CASSPTEGNNYGYTF | TGTGCCAGCTCACCGACAGAGGGGAACAACTATGGCTACACCTTC
TRBJ2-5 | . | TRBV5-1 | TRBD2 | CASSWGTTGGTQYF | TGCGCCAGCAGCTGGGGGACTACCGGCGGGACCCAGTACTTC
TRBJ2-7 | . | TRBV27 | . | CASSLWTGEQYF | TGTGCCAGCAGTTTATGGACTGGCGAGCAGTACTTC
TRBJ2-7 | . | TRBV20-1 | . | CSAIRLNEQYF | TGCAGTGCTATCAGGTTGAACGAGCAGTACTTC
TRBJ2-7 | . | TRBV5-1 | TRBD2 | CASSLEGLAGDYEQYF | TGCGCCAGCAGCTTGGAGGGACTAGCGGGAGACTACGAGCAGTACTTC
TRBJ1-2 | . | TRBV29-1 | TRBD1 | CSVPGQGAPYGYTF | TGCAGCGTCCCCGGACAGGGGGCGCCGTATGGCTACACCTTC
TRBJ2-7 | . | TRBV4-1 | . | CASSQRPGAQIFYEQYF | TGCGCCAGCAGCCAAAGGCCAGGGGCCCAGATCTTCTACGAGCAGTACTTC
TRBJ2-3 | . | TRBV5-1 | TRBD2 | CASSTGLAADTDTQYF | TGCGCCAGCAGCACAGGACTAGCGGCCGACACAGATACGCAGTATTTT
TRBJ2-7 | . | TRBV18 | . | CASSPTELLGEQYF | TGTGCCAGCTCACCAACTGAGTTACTGGGGGAGCAGTACTTC
TRBJ1-4 | once | TRBV27 | TRBD1 | CASSPARQGAAEKLFF | TGTGCCAGCAGTCCAGCCCGACAGGGGGCGGCTGAAAAACTGTTTTTT
TRBJ1-4 | . | TRBV28 | . | CASTRRGLREKLFF | TGTGCCAGCACCCGCCGGGGTTTGAGGGAAAAACTGTTTTTT
TRBJ2-2 | . | TRBV6-4 | . | CASSDAVRDTGELFF | TGTGCCAGCAGTGACGCGGTACGGGACACCGGGGAGCTGTTTTTT
TRBJ1-2 | . | TRBV7-9 | . | CASISDTPAYGYTF | TGTGCCAGCATCTCGGACACTCCGGCCTATGGCTACACCTTC
TRBJ2-3 | . | TRBV4-2 | TRBD2 | CASSPGGAGRAPYTQYF | TGTGCCAGCAGCCCAGGAGGAGCGGGAAGGGCGCCGTATACGCAGTATTTT
TRBJ1-2 | . | TRBV5-8 | . | CASSVYFRDYYGYTF | TGTGCCAGCAGCGTGTATTTCCGGGACTATTATGGCTACACCTTC
TRBJ2-1 | . | TRBV19 | . | CASSIKLPEIGPYNEQFF | TGTGCCAGTAGTATAAAACTCCCGGAGATCGGCCCCTACAATGAGCAGTTCTTC
TRBJ1-1 | . | TRBV5-4 | . | CASSFSGAGTEAFF | TGTGCCAGCAGCTTCTCAGGGGCAGGGACTGAAGCTTTCTTT
TRBJ2-2 | . | TRBV5-1 | . | CASEKGPSFGSGFGELFF | TGCGCCAGCGAAAAGGGCCCATCCTTCGGGTCAGGGTTCGGGGAGCTGTTTTTT
TRBJ2-1 | . | TRBV6-6 | . | CASSKRMGLPNNEQFF | TGTGCCAGCAGTAAACGAATGGGCCTCCCGAACAATGAGCAGTTCTTC
TRBJ2-1 | . | TRBV7-9 | TRBD2 | CATHRTSGRDYNEQFF | TGTGCCACCCACCGGACTAGCGGGAGAGATTACAATGAGCAGTTCTTC
TRBJ1-2 | . | TRBV9 | TRBD1 | CASSVVGTGLSYGYTF | TGTGCCAGCAGCGTAGTTGGGACAGGTTTAAGCTATGGCTACACCTTC
TRBJ1-3 | . | TRBV30 | . | CAWVKQGGENTIYF | TGTGCCTGGGTAAAACAGGGCGGGGAAAACACCATATATTTT
TRBJ2-7 | once | TRBV6-5 | . | CASSPITSYEQYF | TGTGCCAGCAGCCCTATAACTTCCTACGAGCAGTACTTC
TRBJ2-7 | . | TRBV7-2 | TRBD2 | CASSPRLAGDHEQYF | TGTGCCAGCAGCCCTCGACTAGCGGGAGATCACGAGCAGTACTTC
TRBJ1-4 | . | TRBV2 | . | CASSGQLSNEKLFF | TGTGCCAGCAGTGGACAGCTCTCTAATGAAAAACTGTTTTTT
TRBJ2-3 | . | TRBV6-4 | TRBD2 | CASSDGPGLASTDTQYF | TGTGCCAGCAGTGACGGTCCGGGACTAGCCTCCACAGATACGCAGTATTTT
TRBJ2-5 | . | TRBV20-1 | . | CSASQETQYF | TGCAGTGCTAGTCAAGAGACCCAGTACTTC
TRBJ2-2 | . | TRBV7-8 | . | CASSLGEWGNTGELFF | TGTGCCAGCAGCTTAGGGGAGTGGGGAAACACCGGGGAGCTGTTTTTT
TRBJ2-2 | . | TRBV5-1 | . | CASSRASTTGELFF | TGCGCCAGCAGCAGGGCGAGTACCACCGGGGAGCTGTTTTTT
TRBJ2-5 | once | TRBV7-9 | . | CASSLAGRQETQYF | TGTGCCAGCAGCTTAGCAGGAAGACAAGAGACCCAGTACTTC
TRBJ2-7 | . | TRBV28 | TRBD1 | CASSFGKGAGEQYF | TGTGCCAGCAGTTTTGGTAAGGGGGCGGGCGAGCAGTACTTC
TRBJ2-7 | . | TRBV30 | TRBD1 | CAWRGQAIYEQYF | TGTGCCTGGCGGGGACAGGCAATCTACGAGCAGTACTTC